This TCR beta chain was found in a study of OX40 agonist ivuxolimab in advanced cancers. Study-wide background: At 0.01 to 10 mg/kg, ivuxolimab was administered intravenously to patients every 2 weeks. Study outcomes and limitations: At 0.1 to 3.0 mg/kg, CD4+ and CD8+ blood T cells expanded clonally by week 6.

Measured with immunoSEQ multiplex PCR; TCRdb has only the in-frame clones, and not every one. The sample lists tens of thousands of clones, 65% to 90% seen once, with over 1.1% in the top ten. Of note for this clone: The antigen remains undetermined.

V gave up 3 bases and J gave up 7 bases, with 12 bases separating them. Germline CDR1 reads MNHNS; CDR2 reads SASEGT. CDR3 length: 13 amino acids. The chain joins TRBV6-1 to TRBJ1-2; D remains unclear. The material sequenced was CD4+ or CD8+ T cells sorted from blood, taken in a trial of the OX40 agonist ivuxolimab. This TCR came from an adult with an advanced solid tumor such as melanoma, head and neck, liver or kidney cancer. The CDR3 DNA reads as TGTGCCAGCAGTGAGGCGACGGTGGGTGGCTACACCTTC. Its protein product is CASSEATVGGYTF.